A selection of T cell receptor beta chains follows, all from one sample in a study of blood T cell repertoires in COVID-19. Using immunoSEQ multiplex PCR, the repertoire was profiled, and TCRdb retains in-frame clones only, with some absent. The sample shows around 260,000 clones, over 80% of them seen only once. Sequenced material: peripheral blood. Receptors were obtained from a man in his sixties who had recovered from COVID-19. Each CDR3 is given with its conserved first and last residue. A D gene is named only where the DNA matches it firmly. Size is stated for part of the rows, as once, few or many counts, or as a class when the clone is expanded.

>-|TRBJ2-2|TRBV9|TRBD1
CASSFGQGARTGELFF
TGTGCCAGCAGCTTTGGACAGGGGGCTCGGACCGGGGAGCTGTTTTTT
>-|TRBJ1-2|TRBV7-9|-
CASSFNRDGYTF
TGTGCCAGCAGCTTTAACAGAGATGGCTACACCTTC
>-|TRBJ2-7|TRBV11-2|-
CASSFAVTYEQYF
TGTGCCAGCAGCTTTGCAGTTACCTACGAGCAGTACTTC
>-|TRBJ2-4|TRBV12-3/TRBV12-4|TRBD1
CASRETGGNQYF
TGTGCCAGCAGAGAGACAGGGGGTAATCAGTACTTC
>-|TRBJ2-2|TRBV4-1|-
CASSSRGTRSNTGELFF
TGCGCCAGCAGCTCCCGAGGGACTCGATCGAACACCGGGGAGCTGTTTTTT
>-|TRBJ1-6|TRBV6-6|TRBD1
CASSPGQGRSYNSPLHF
TGTGCCAGCAGTCCCGGACAGGGGAGATCCTATAATTCACCCCTCCACTTT
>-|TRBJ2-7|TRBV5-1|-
CASSSQVAYEQYF
TGCGCCAGCAGCTCTCAGGTAGCCTACGAGCAGTACTTC
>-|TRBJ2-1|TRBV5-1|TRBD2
CASSLGTSAGWEQFF
TGCGCCAGCAGCTTGGGGACTAGCGCGGGGTGGGAGCAGTTCTTC
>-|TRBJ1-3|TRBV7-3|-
CASSFPNEIGQRSSGNTIYF
TGTGCCAGCAGCTTCCCGAACGAAATCGGACAGAGAAGCTCTGGAAACACCATATATTTT
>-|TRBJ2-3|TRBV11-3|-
CASSLQGRSTDTQYF
TGTGCCAGCAGCTTACAGGGGAGAAGCACAGATACGCAGTATTTT
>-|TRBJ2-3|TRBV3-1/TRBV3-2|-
CASSPSGSTDTQYF
TGTGCCAGCAGCCCCAGCGGTAGCACAGATACGCAGTATTTT
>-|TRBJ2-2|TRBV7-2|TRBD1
CASSGRQGANTGELFF
TGTGCCAGCAGCGGCCGACAGGGGGCGAACACCGGGGAGCTGTTTTTT
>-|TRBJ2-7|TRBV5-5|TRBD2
CASSLSAGLAISYEQYF
TGTGCCAGCAGCTTGAGTGCGGGACTAGCGATCTCCTACGAGCAGTACTTC
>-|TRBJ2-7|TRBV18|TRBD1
CASSTGDRGRRYEQYF
TGTGCCAGCTCCACCGGGGACAGGGGGCGCAGATACGAGCAGTACTTC
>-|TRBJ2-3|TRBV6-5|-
CASYRSGTTDTQYF
TGTGCCAGCTATCGGAGCGGAACCACAGATACGCAGTATTTT
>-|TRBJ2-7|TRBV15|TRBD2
CATSRDTASGGTYEQYF
TGTGCCACCAGCAGAGATACGGCTAGCGGGGGAACCTACGAGCAGTACTTC
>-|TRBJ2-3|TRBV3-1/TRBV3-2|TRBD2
CASSPERGGTTDTQYF
TGTGCCAGCAGCCCTGAGCGGGGAGGGACCACAGATACGCAGTATTTT
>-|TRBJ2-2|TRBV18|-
CASSPTGGGSTGELFF
TGTGCCAGCTCACCAACTGGTGGGGGCAGCACCGGGGAGCTGTTTTTT
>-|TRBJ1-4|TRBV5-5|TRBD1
CASSPGAGTENEKLFF
TGTGCCAGCAGCCCGGGGGCCGGGACAGAAAATGAAAAACTGTTTTTT
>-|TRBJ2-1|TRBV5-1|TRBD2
CASSAPGTSGKGHNEQFF
TGCGCCAGCAGCGCCCCCGGGACTAGCGGAAAAGGACACAATGAGCAGTTCTTC
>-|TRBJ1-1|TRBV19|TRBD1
CASRFRSGGNTEAFF
TGTGCCAGTAGGTTTCGGTCAGGGGGGAACACTGAAGCTTTCTTT
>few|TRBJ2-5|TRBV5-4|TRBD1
CASSYDRGLPQETQYF
TGTGCCAGCAGCTACGACAGGGGGCTTCCTCAAGAGACCCAGTACTTC
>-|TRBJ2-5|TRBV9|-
CASSVVPGDQETQYF
TGTGCCAGCAGCGTAGTCCCCGGGGACCAAGAGACCCAGTACTTC
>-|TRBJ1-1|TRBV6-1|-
CASSELHGGEAFF
TGTGCCAGCAGTGAATTACACGGGGGAGAAGCTTTCTTT
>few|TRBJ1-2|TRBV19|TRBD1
CASRQAGTAYGYTF
TGTGCCAGTAGGCAGGCCGGGACAGCCTATGGCTACACCTTC
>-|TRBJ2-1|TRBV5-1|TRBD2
CASSLSGRADNEQFF
TGCGCCAGCAGCCTCAGCGGGAGGGCCGACAATGAGCAGTTCTTC
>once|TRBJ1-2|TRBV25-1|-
CASSEHPPEGNLHGYTF
TGTGCCAGCAGTGAGCACCCACCGGAGGGGAACCTCCATGGCTACACCTTC
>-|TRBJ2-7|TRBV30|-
CAWERSVVSYEQYF
TGTGCCTGGGAGCGGTCAGTTGTATCCTACGAGCAGTACTTC
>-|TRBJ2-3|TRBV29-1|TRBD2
CSVEGASGGATDTQYF
TGCAGCGTTGAAGGGGCTAGCGGGGGGGCTACAGATACGCAGTATTTT
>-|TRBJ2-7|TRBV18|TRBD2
CASSFRSGTVSYEQYF
TGTGCCAGCTCATTTCGTAGCGGGACGGTCTCCTACGAGCAGTACTTC
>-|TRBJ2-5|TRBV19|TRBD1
CASSGQGGYETQYF
TGTGCCAGTAGTGGACAGGGAGGATACGAGACCCAGTACTTC
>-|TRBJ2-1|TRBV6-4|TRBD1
CASSEGVGTGGGNEQFF
TGTGCCAGCAGTGAAGGGGTCGGGACAGGGGGCGGAAATGAGCAGTTCTTC
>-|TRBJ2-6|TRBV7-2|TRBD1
CASSSPGTGPSVLTF
TGTGCCAGCAGCTCCCCCGGGACAGGGCCCTCAGTCCTGACTTTC
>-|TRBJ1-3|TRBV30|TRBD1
CAWKKTGGAGNTIYF
TGTGCCTGGAAAAAGACAGGGGGCGCCGGAAACACCATATATTTT
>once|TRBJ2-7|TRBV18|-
CASSPLHGYEQYF
TGTGCCAGCTCACCGTTACATGGCTACGAGCAGTACTTC
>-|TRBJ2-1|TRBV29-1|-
CSVATSREQFF
TGCAGCGTTGCGACTTCAAGGGAGCAGTTCTTC
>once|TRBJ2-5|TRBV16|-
CASSLGFGETQYF
TGTGCCAGCAGCCTGGGCTTTGGAGAGACCCAGTACTTC
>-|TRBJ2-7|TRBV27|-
CASRTVGSYEQYF
TGTGCCAGCAGGACAGTCGGCTCCTACGAGCAGTACTTC
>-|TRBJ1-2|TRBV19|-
CASKEQGGYGYTF
TGTGCCAGTAAGGAACAGGGTGGATATGGCTACACCTTC
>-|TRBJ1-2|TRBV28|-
CASRETVGYGYTF
TGTGCCAGCAGGGAGACAGTCGGATATGGCTACACCTTC
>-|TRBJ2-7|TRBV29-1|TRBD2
CSVYSGGGSEQYF
TGCAGCGTCTACAGCGGGGGGGGGTCCGAGCAGTACTTC
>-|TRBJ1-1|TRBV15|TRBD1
CATSSEGTGKNTEAFF
TGTGCCACCAGCTCAGAGGGGACAGGGAAGAACACTGAAGCTTTCTTT
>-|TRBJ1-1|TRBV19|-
CATSDRNAEAFF
TGTGCCACCTCGGACAGAAACGCTGAAGCTTTCTTT
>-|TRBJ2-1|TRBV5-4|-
CASSLGGGYGEQFF
TGTGCCAGCAGCTTGGGTGGGGGGTATGGTGAGCAGTTCTTC
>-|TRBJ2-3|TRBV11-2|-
CASSLGLGRGDTQYF
TGTGCCAGCAGCTTAGGGCTAGGCCGGGGAGATACGCAGTATTTT
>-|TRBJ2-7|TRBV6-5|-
CASTAEGTHREQYF
TGTGCCAGCACCGCCGAGGGTACACACCGAGAGCAGTACTTC
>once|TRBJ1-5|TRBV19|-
CASSIERNQPQHF
TGTGCCAGTAGTATAGAGAGGAATCAGCCCCAGCATTTT
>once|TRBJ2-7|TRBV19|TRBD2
CASSSRTSGSHHEQYF
TGTGCCAGTAGTTCCCGGACTAGCGGGAGCCACCACGAGCAGTACTTC
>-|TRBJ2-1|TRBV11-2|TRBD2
CASSLVAGATYNEQFF
TGTGCCAGCAGCTTAGTAGCGGGGGCGACCTACAATGAGCAGTTCTTC
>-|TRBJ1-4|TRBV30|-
CAWNWGVANEKLFF
TGTGCCTGGAATTGGGGCGTCGCTAATGAAAAACTGTTTTTT
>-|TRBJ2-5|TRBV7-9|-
CASSLVSTGQETQYF
TGTGCCAGCAGCTTAGTCAGTACAGGGCAAGAGACCCAGTACTTC
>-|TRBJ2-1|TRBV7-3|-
CASDERAVPYEQFF
TGTGCCAGCGACGAGCGGGCCGTACCGTATGAGCAGTTCTTC
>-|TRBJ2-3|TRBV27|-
CASSLVATSTDTQYF
TGTGCCAGCAGTTTAGTAGCGACTAGCACAGATACGCAGTATTTT
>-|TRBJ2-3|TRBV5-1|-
CASSLDAGATGDTQYF
TGCGCCAGCAGCTTGGACGCGGGGGCCACAGGCGATACGCAGTATTTT
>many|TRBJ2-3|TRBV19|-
CASSMRAETGSQYF
TGTGCCAGTAGTATGAGGGCGGAGACGGGATCTCAGTATTTT
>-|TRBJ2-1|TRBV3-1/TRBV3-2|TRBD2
CASSPGLAGGGGEQFF
TGTGCCAGCAGCCCTGGACTAGCGGGAGGCGGGGGTGAGCAGTTCTTC
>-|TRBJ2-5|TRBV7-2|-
CASSFGTPTIETQYF
TGTGCCAGCAGCTTCGGGACACCGACCATAGAGACCCAGTACTTC